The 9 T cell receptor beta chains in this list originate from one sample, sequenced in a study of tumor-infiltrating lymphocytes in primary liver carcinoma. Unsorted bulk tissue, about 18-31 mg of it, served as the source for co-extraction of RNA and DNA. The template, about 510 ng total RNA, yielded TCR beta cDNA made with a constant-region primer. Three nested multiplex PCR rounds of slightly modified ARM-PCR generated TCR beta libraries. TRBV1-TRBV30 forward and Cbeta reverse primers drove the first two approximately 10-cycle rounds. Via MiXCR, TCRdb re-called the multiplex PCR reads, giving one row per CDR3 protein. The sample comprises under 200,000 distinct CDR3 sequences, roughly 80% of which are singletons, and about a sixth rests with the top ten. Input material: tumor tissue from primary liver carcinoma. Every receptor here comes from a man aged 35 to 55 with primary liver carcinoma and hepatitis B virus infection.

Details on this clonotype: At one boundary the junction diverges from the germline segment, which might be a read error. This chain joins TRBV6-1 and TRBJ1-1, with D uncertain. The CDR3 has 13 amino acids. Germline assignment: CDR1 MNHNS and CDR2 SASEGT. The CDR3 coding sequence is TGTGTCAGCTCACGGGAGCGGGACACTGAAGCTTTCTTT. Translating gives CVSSRERDTEAFF.

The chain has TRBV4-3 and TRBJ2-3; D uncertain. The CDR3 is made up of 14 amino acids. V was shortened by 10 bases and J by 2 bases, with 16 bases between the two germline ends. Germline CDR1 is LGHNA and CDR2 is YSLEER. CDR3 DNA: TGCGCCACCAGACAACGGGCTCTCACAGATACGCAGTATTTT. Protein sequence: CATRQRALTDTQYF.

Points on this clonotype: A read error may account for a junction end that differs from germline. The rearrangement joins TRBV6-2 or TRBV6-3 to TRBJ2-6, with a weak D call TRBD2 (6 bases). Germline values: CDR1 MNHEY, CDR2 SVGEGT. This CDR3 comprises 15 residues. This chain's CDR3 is CASSAGRPGANVLTF. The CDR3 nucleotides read TGTGCCAGCAGTGCCGGGAGACCTGGAGCCAACGTCCTGACTTTC.

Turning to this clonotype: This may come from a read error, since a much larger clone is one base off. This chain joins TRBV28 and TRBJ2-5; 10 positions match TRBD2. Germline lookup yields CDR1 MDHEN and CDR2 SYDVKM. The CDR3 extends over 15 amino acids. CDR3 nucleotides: TGTGCCAGCAATTTATCGCTAGCGGGAGCAAAGACCCAGTACTTC. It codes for CASNLSLAGAKTQYF.

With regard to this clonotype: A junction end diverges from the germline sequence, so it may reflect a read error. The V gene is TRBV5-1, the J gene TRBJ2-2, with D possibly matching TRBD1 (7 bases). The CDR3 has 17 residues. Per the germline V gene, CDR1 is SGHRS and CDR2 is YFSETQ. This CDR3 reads CASCHLLDRVNTGEVFF. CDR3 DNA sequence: TGCGCCAGCTGCCATCTGCTCGACAGGGTGAACACCGGGGAGGTGTTTTTT.

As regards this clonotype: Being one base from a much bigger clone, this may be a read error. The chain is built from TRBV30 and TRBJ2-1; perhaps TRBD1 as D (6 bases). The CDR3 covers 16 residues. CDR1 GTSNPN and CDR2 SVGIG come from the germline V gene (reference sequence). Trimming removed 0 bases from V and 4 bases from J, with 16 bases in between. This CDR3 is CAWSVQGTGPYNEQFF. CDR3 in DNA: TGTGCCTGGAGTGTACAGGGTACTGGTCCATACAATGAGCAGTTCTTC.

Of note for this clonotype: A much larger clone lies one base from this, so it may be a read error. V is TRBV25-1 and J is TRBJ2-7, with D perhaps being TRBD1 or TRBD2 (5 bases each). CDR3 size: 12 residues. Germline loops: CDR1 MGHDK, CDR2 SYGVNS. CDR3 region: CASSSGRYEHYF. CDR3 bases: TGTGCCAGCAGCTCGGGGCGATACGAGCACTACTTC.

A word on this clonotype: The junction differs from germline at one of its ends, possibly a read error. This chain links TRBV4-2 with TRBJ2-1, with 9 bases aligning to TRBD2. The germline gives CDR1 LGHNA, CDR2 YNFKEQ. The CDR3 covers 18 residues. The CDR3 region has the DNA TGTGCCAGCAGCCAAGCCACTAGCGGGCTCAGCTCCTACAATGAGCAGTTATTC. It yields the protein CASSQATSGLSSYNEQLF.

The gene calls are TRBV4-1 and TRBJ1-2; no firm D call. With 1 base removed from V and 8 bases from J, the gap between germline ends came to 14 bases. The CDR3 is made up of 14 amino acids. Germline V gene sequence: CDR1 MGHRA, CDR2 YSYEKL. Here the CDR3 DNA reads TGCGCCAGCAGCCAAGTCGACCATATATGGGGCTACACCTTC. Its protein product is CASSQVDHIWGYTF.